The T cell receptor beta chain described here comes from a study of blood T cell repertoires in COVID-19. Study overall: Collection of acute and convalescent COVID-19 samples took place in the United States, Italy and Spain. PBMCs, B-cell-depleted T cells, or T cells were the source of the cDNA or gDNA that made up the material.

CDR3 length equals 14 residues. Germline V gene data show CDR1 as SEHNR and CDR2 as FQNEAQ (reference sequence). The trim removed 5 bases at V and 1 base at J, leaving 5 bases unmatched. In the original processing: From reference gene primer amplification, estimates of nucleated cell counts were derived. TCRdb keeps only in-frame clones here, not all; method: immunoSEQ multiplex PCR. V and J calls plus clone size are reproduced from that table; the DNA served to infer D and trimming. Among about 80,000 clones listed, roughly 89% were seen once. The V call is TRBV7-9, the J call TRBJ2-7, with TRBD1 identical over 7 bases. The TCR originated in a woman aged 50 to 60 in a cohort sampled during active COVID-19. Specimen: peripheral blood. The CDR3 region is CASSRTTGSYEQYF. As DNA, the CDR3 is TGTGCCAGCAGCCGAACGACAGGGTCCTACGAGCAGTACTTC.